Below are 26 T cell receptor beta chains sequenced from a single sample in a study of cytomegalovirus exposure and HLA in healthy donors. PCR employed 60 Vbeta and 13 Jbeta primers. The protocol was immunoSEQ multiplex PCR, while the TCRdb copy is restricted to in-frame clones and leaves out a portion. The sample records 35,000 to 50,000 clones, 60% to 85% being singletons. The source material was PBMCs. The source of these receptors is a man younger than 45 in good health and CMV-seronegative.

This clone was picked up a small number of times. This chain links TRBV14 with TRBJ2-7; D gene uncertain. The CDR3 runs to 14 residues. The V gene lost 3 bases and the J gene lost 2 bases, with 11 bases spanning the gap. The germline V gene encodes CDR1 SGHDN and CDR2 FVKESK. The CDR3: CASSHHNQAYEQYF. CDR3 DNA sequence: TGTGCCAGCAGCCATCATAATCAGGCCTACGAGCAGTACTTC.

V usage is TRBV5-4 and J usage is TRBJ1-1; 9 bases match TRBD1. CDR1 and CDR2 (germline): SGHNT, YYREEE (reference sequence). V trimming: 2 bases; J trimming: 7 bases; junction bases outside the gene matches: 9. The CDR3 runs 15 residues. In DNA, the CDR3 is TGTGCCAGCAGCTTAACTCCACAGGGGGCGAATGAAGCTTTCTTT. It encodes CASSLTPQGANEAFF.

The chain combines TRBV19 with TRBJ2-3; TRBD2 aligns across 7 bases. CDR1 and CDR2 (germline): LNHDA, SQIVND (reference sequence). The CDR3 length is 17 residues. The V segment lost 4 bases and the J segment 0 bases; nucleotides outside the gene matches: 10. The CDR3 region is CASSTILAVSSTDTQYF. DNA of the CDR3: TGTGCCAGTAGTACCATCCTAGCGGTCTCTAGCACAGATACGCAGTATTTT.

The gene calls are TRBV13 and TRBJ1-1, with D tentatively TRBD1 (5 bases). The CDR3 runs 13 residues. The germline V gene encodes CDR1 PRHDT and CDR2 FYEKMQ (reference sequence). With 4 bases removed from V and 7 bases from J, the gap between germline ends came to 13 bases. CDR3 in amino acids: CASSSRLDSEAFF. CDR3 nucleotide sequence: TGTGCCAGCAGCTCAAGGCTAGACAGTGAAGCTTTCTTT.

The gene calls are TRBV5-1 and TRBJ2-1; D gene uncertain. The CDR3 covers 13 residues. Germline V gene data show CDR1 as SGHRS and CDR2 as YFSETQ. V shed 1 base and J shed 4 bases, with 6 bases lying between them. CDR3 in amino acids: CASSLSLYNEQFF. In nucleotides, the CDR3 is TGCGCCAGCAGCTTGTCCCTATACAATGAGCAGTTCTTC.

The chain combines TRBV19 with TRBJ1-3, with D tentatively TRBD1 (5 bases). The CDR3 is made up of 14 amino acids. CDR1 is LNHDA, CDR2 SQIVND, per germline (reference sequence). V was pared by 3 bases and J by 5 bases, with 11 bases between. CDR3: CASSIGQGRNTIYF. CDR3 nucleotides: TGTGCCAGTAGTATCGGGCAGGGAAGAAACACCATATATTTT.

The chain couples TRBV5-4 to TRBJ1-2; 9 bases match TRBD1. CDR3 length: 13 residues. The junction had 2 bases not matched to a gene; V was cut back by 4 bases and J by 4 bases. CDR1 SGHNT and CDR2 YYREEE come from the germline V gene (reference sequence). CDR3 sequence (DNA): TGTGCCAGCAGCCAGACAGGGGGCTATGGCTACACCTTC. Translated, it gives CASSQTGGYGYTF. The whole variable domain, remainder taken from reference TRBV5-4 and TRBJ1-2, is ETGVTQSPTHLIKTRGQQVTLRCSSQSGHNTVSWYQQALGQGPQFIFQYYREEENGRGNFPPRFSGLQFPNYSSELNVNALELDDSALYLCASSQTGGYGYTFGSGTRLTVV.

The gene calls are TRBV28 and TRBJ1-4; D unclear. The V gene's germline CDR1 is MDHEN and CDR2 SYDVKM. Trimming cost V 2 bases and J 4 bases, with 11 bases left between them. CDR3 size: 15 residues. The CDR3: CASSLRSGFNEKLFF. The DNA of the CDR3 is TGTGCCAGCAGTTTACGTTCGGGGTTTAATGAAAAACTGTTTTTT.

The V and J genes are TRBV7-2 and TRBJ2-5, with TRBD2 as a possible D gene (6 bases). Trimming took off 1 base at V and 5 bases at J, with 14 bases between the two ends. The CDR3 consists of 15 residues. Germline loops: CDR1 SGHTA, CDR2 FQGNSA. DNA for the CDR3: TGTGCCAGCAGCTTAGGGCGGGGTTCGTCGGAGACCCAGTACTTC. Protein product: CASSLGRGSSETQYF.

This clone was counted between two and nine times. V usage is TRBV10-3 and J usage is TRBJ2-7, with D possibly TRBD1 on 5 matching bases. The germline V gene encodes CDR1 ENHRY and CDR2 SYGVKD. This CDR3 spans 15 amino acids. Trimming shortened V by 5 bases and J by 5 bases, and 19 bases separated the two germline ends. Here the CDR3 reads CAISQTQGNPHEQYF. Here the CDR3 DNA reads TGTGCCATCAGTCAAACGCAGGGAAACCCCCACGAGCAGTACTTC.

The chain couples TRBV7-2 to TRBJ2-7; 12 bases map to TRBD2. The CDR3 is 16 residues long. CDR1 SGHTA and CDR2 FQGNSA come from the germline V gene. The ends lost 0 bases at V and 2 bases at J; junction bases unmatched: 2. The DNA of the CDR3 is TGTGCCAGCAGCTTAGCGTCTAGCGGGAGGGCCTACGAGCAGTACTTC. It is translated as CASSLASSGRAYEQYF.

The chain employs TRBV11-1 and TRBJ1-5, with 7 bases that match TRBD1. With 5 bases clipped from V and 1 base from J, the junction kept 5 bases outside the gene matches. CDR3 size: 15 residues. Germline V lookup: CDR1 SGHAT, CDR2 FQDESV (reference sequence). CDR3 bases: TGTGCCAGCAGCCCTGGGACAGCCAGCAATCAGCCCCAGCATTTT. It translates to CASSPGTASNQPQHF.

The chain combines TRBV7-2 with TRBJ1-1; weak D call: TRBD1 (6 bases). Germline lookup yields CDR1 SGHTA and CDR2 FQGNSA. Trimming left V 1 base short and J 4 bases short, with 10 bases between. The CDR3 has 14 residues. As DNA, the CDR3 is TGTGCCAGCAGCTTAGTTGTCAGGGGCACTGAAGCTTTCTTT. It translates to CASSLVVRGTEAFF.

The chain employs TRBV7-3 and TRBJ1-1; D is unresolved. Trimming pared 2 bases from V and 1 base from J, leaving 8 bases between. CDR1 is SGHTA and CDR2 is FQGTGA in the germline V gene. The CDR3 covers 14 residues. CDR3 DNA sequence: TGTGCCAGCAGCTTACGAGGGCAGAACACTGAAGCTTTCTTT. Its protein is CASSLRGQNTEAFF.

The V gene is TRBV11-2, the J gene TRBJ2-7, with no clear D. Germline-derived CDR1 and CDR2 are SGHAT and FQNNGV. There are 14 residues in the CDR3. V lost 5 bases and J lost 5, with 16 bases in between. The CDR3 is CASSPSLGRDEQYF. In DNA form, the CDR3 reads TGTGCCAGCAGCCCATCCCTCGGTCGTGACGAGCAGTACTTC.

V gene TRBV7-2 combines with J gene TRBJ2-2; D call uncertain. V was clipped by 5 bases and J by 10 bases, with 20 bases between them. Germline lookup yields CDR1 SGHTA and CDR2 FQGNSA. This CDR3 contains 15 residues. DNA for the CDR3: TGTGCCAGCAGCGGAGACTTATACCCCTTTCCGGAGCTGTTTTTT. This sequence encodes CASSGDLYPFPELFF.

The chain employs TRBV5-1 and TRBJ2-3; 15 positions match TRBD2. The V and J ends lost 4 bases and 11 bases, in that order; junction bases with no gene match: 5. The CDR3 totals 14 residues. Germline assignment: CDR1 SGHRS and CDR2 YFSETQ. This chain's CDR3 is CASSPGTSGGMQYF. CDR3 nucleotide sequence: TGCGCCAGCAGCCCAGGGACTAGCGGGGGGATGCAGTATTTT.

J is TRBJ2-1 and V is TRBV9; D is possibly TRBD1 (6 bases). The V end lost 0 bases, the J end lost 3 bases, and 10 bases lay between the germline ends. Per germline, CDR1 SGDLS and CDR2 YYNGEE. The CDR3 length is 15 residues. The CDR3 here is CASSVDGGLYNEQFF. The CDR3 DNA reads as TGTGCCAGCAGCGTAGATGGGGGCCTCTACAATGAGCAGTTCTTC.

The gene calls are TRBV7-9 and TRBJ1-2, with TRBD1 identical over 10 bases. The germline V gene has CDR1 SEHNR and CDR2 FQNEAQ (reference sequence). J lost 4 bases, V lost 4 bases, and 3 bases had no gene match. The CDR3 loop spans 14 amino acids. The CDR3 loop is CASSWDRGGYGYTF. Here the CDR3 DNA reads TGTGCCAGCAGCTGGGACAGGGGCGGCTATGGCTACACCTTC.

The rearrangement joins TRBV7-2 to TRBJ2-3, with TRBD1 matching over 8 bases. CDR3 length: 16 amino acids. V gave up 7 bases and J gave up 3 bases; unmatched junction bases: 12. The germline CDR1 and CDR2 sequences are SGHTA and FQGNSA. CDR3 in amino acids: CASKIGRGQDTDTQYF. As DNA, the CDR3 is TGTGCCAGCAAGATTGGCAGGGGGCAAGATACAGATACGCAGTATTTT.

The CDR3 nucleotides read TGTGCCAGCAGCTTAGTTAGGGGCCGGGAGACCCAGTACTTC. It specifies CASSLVRGRETQYF. The J gene is TRBJ2-5, the V gene TRBV11-2; D perhaps matches TRBD1 (5 bases). The CDR3 runs 14 residues. CDR1 is SGHAT, CDR2 FQNNGV, per germline. Trimming left V 1 base short and J 5 bases short, with 11 bases between.

The chain recombines TRBV7-9 with TRBJ2-7; the match to TRBD2 covers 14 bases. This CDR3 has 15 amino acids. The germline gives CDR1 SEHNR, CDR2 FQNEAQ (reference sequence). J lost 6 bases, V lost 2 bases, and 3 bases had no gene match. CDR3 amino acids: CASSLRGLAGVEQYF. Here the CDR3 DNA reads TGTGCCAGCAGCTTAAGGGGACTAGCGGGAGTCGAGCAGTACTTC.

The genes are TRBV6-5 and TRBJ2-1, with TRBD2 matching over 7 bases. V lost 0 bases to trimming and J lost 9 bases; unmatched junction nucleotides: 11. In germline, CDR1 is MNHEY, CDR2 SVGAGI. This CDR3 comprises 16 residues. The CDR3 reads CASSYSGEGRYLEQFF. The CDR3 bases are TGTGCCAGCAGTTACTCGGGGGAGGGCCGATATCTTGAGCAGTTCTTC.

The gene calls are TRBV5-5 and TRBJ1-1, with D tentatively TRBD1 (6 bases). Trimming removed 5 bases from V and 0 bases from J, with 8 bases in between. Looked up from germline, CDR1 is SGHKS and CDR2 is YYEKEE (reference sequence). The CDR3 extends over 13 amino acids. CDR3 bases: TGTGCCAGCAGGACAGGAGTGAACACTGAAGCTTTCTTT. It translates to CASRTGVNTEAFF. Drawing the rest from reference TRBV5-5 and TRBJ1-1, the complete variable domain is DAGVTQSPTHLIKTRGQQVTLRCSPISGHKSVSWYQQVLGQGPQFIFQYYEKEERGRGNFPDRFSARQFPNYSSELNVNALLLGDSALYLCASRTGVNTEAFFGQGTRLTVV.

The rearrangement joins TRBV27 to TRBJ2-1, with a weak D call TRBD1 (6 bases). This CDR3 contains 16 residues. Germline V gives CDR1 MNHEY, CDR2 SMNVEV (reference sequence). V was clipped by 8 bases and J by 8 bases, with 25 bases between them. The CDR3 here is CASFARYRVGMDEQFF. The CDR3 DNA reads TGTGCCAGCTTCGCCCGGTACAGGGTGGGTATGGATGAGCAGTTCTTC.

The chain combines TRBV11-2 with TRBJ2-7; 9 bases match TRBD2. This CDR3 spans 15 amino acids. The V segment lost 5 bases and the J segment 5 bases; nucleotides outside the gene matches: 10. CDR1 and CDR2 (germline): SGHAT, FQNNGV. The CDR3 region has the DNA TGTGCCAGCAGCCCGCAACCGGGACTAGCCCACGAGCAGTACTTC. This sequence encodes CASSPQPGLAHEQYF.